The 12 T cell receptor beta chains listed next were all sequenced from one sample in a study of blood T cell repertoires in COVID-19 (dated by TCRdb to 2019 to 2021). Libraries were made using the immunoSEQ multiplex PCR assay. Not all clones reach the TCRdb copy of this immuneACCESS table, which keeps in-frame sequences only. Checked studies attribute under half of the gap to unresolved V genes and leave the rest unexplained. This sample has about 100,000 clones in its table, and more than 75% of those were observed once. Together, the top ten hold around 13% of the sample. The sample consisted of peripheral blood. These receptors originate from a human donor in a cohort sampled during active COVID-19.

The genes are TRBV6-2 or TRBV6-3 and TRBJ2-7, with D possibly matching TRBD1 (5 bases). CDR1 MNHEY and CDR2 SVGEGT come from the germline V gene. The CDR3 length is 14 residues. Trimming shortened V by 5 bases and J by 3 bases, and 14 bases separated the two germline ends. The CDR3 DNA is TGTGCCAGCAGTGAGGCAGGGCTAAGCTACGAGCAGTACTTC. It yields the protein CASSEAGLSYEQYF.

This rearrangement joins TRBV9 to TRBJ1-2; TRBD1 is a possible D gene (6 bases). The ends were cut back, 2 bases at V and 4 bases at J, with 18 bases in the middle. Germline V gene data show CDR1 as SGDLS and CDR2 as YYNGEE. This CDR3 is built from 16 residues. The CDR3 nucleotides are TGTGCCAGCAGCGTCGCCTCCAGGGGCCTGGCCTATGGCTACACCTTC. Amino acid sequence: CASSVASRGLAYGYTF.

The rearrangement uses TRBV18 and TRBJ2-7; TRBD2 is a possible D gene (5 bases). The germline gives CDR1 KGHSH, CDR2 LQKENI. V lost 3 bases to trimming and J lost 5 bases, with 17 bases between them. This CDR3 is built from 15 residues. DNA of the CDR3: TGTGCCAGCTCACCGGCCGGGGTCGCCCAAGACGAGCAGTACTTC. Translation: CASSPAGVAQDEQYF.

This clone was recorded once. The V call is TRBV6-6, the J call TRBJ2-1; 7 bases align to TRBD1. The germline CDR1 and CDR2 sequences are MNHNY and SVGAGI (reference sequence). Trimming took 5 bases from V and 8 from J; bases not matched to a gene: 12. The CDR3 length is 15 residues. CDR3 sequence reads: CASSHLEGAGDEQFF. CDR3 bases: TGTGCCAGCAGTCACCTAGAGGGGGCGGGCGATGAGCAGTTCTTC.

This chain connects TRBV5-1 to TRBJ2-7; 8 positions agree with TRBD2. Germline CDR1 reads SGHRS; CDR2 reads YFSETQ. V lost 0 bases to trimming and J lost 2 bases; unmatched junction nucleotides: 7. The CDR3 extends over 16 amino acids. CDR3 loop: CASSLAGSGGPYEQYF. The CDR3 DNA reads TGCGCCAGCAGCTTGGCCGGATCGGGGGGGCCCTACGAGCAGTACTTC.

This clone has just one count. V usage is TRBV7-2 and J usage is TRBJ2-7; D unresolved. Germline V CDR1 and CDR2: SGHTA, FQGNSA. There are 11 residues in the CDR3. Deletions cut 5 bases from V and 5 bases from J, with 7 bases between. The CDR3 spells CASSHYHEQYF. The CDR3, as DNA: TGTGCCAGCAGCCACTATCACGAGCAGTACTTC.

This clone has a handful of counts. The chain uses TRBV6-5 and TRBJ1-5, with 10 bases matching TRBD1. The CDR3 loop spans 15 amino acids. Germline assignment: CDR1 MNHEY and CDR2 SVGAGI. Trimming at V came to 6 bases and at J to 2 bases, leaving 4 bases not matched to a gene. The CDR3 nucleotides read TGTGCCAGCAGAAAGACAGGGGGCGGCAATCAGCCCCAGCATTTT. Its translation is CASRKTGGGNQPQHF.

The V and J genes are TRBV15 and TRBJ1-2; D gene uncertain. The CDR3 has 12 residues. Germline V gene sequence: CDR1 LNHNV, CDR2 YYDKDF (reference sequence). The V end lost 0 bases, the J end lost 8 bases, and 7 bases lay between the germline ends. The CDR3 loop is CATSRDGGGYTF. The CDR3 nucleotides are TGTGCCACCAGCAGAGATGGAGGAGGCTACACCTTC.

This chain joins TRBV6-2 or TRBV6-3 and TRBJ1-2; 8 nucleotides align to TRBD1. CDR3 length equals 12 residues. Trimming took 6 bases from V and 6 from J; bases not matched to a gene: 3. The germline CDR1 and CDR2 sequences are MNHEY and SVGEGT. As DNA, the CDR3 is TGTGCCAGCAGCCTGACAGGGGATGGCTACACCTTC. Protein product: CASSLTGDGYTF.

The rearrangement uses TRBV3-1 (or the pseudogene TRBV3-2) and TRBJ2-3; TRBD2 aligns across 8 bases. The ends lost 4 bases at V and 9 bases at J; junction bases unmatched: 18. The CDR3 is 17 amino acids. Germline lookup yields CDR1 LGHDT and CDR2 YNNKEL (reference sequence). The CDR3 DNA is TGTGCCAGCAGCCCCCGCGCCCCGGGACTAGGGCCGACCACGCAGTATTTT. Translating gives CASSPRAPGLGPTTQYF.

V gene TRBV7-9 combines with J gene TRBJ1-6; possibly TRBD1 for D (6 bases). Germline V gives CDR1 SEHNR, CDR2 FQNEAQ (reference sequence). This CDR3 is built from 12 residues. V was clipped by 7 bases and J by 15 bases, with 16 bases between them. The CDR3 protein is CASKLDRDNLHF. CDR3 nucleotides: TGTGCCAGCAAACTAGACCGGGACAACCTCCACTTT.

The V call is TRBV11-2, the J call TRBJ2-5; D possibly corresponds to TRBD1 (5 bases). There are 13 residues in the CDR3. Germline V lookup: CDR1 SGHAT, CDR2 FQNNGV. The V end was cut by 1 base, the J end by 3 bases, with 6 bases between. The DNA of the CDR3 is TGTGCCAGCAGCTTAGCCAGGGAAGAGACCCAGTACTTC. This sequence encodes CASSLAREETQYF.